Given below is one TCR beta chain in context. Antigen unknown. Both 60 Vbeta primers and 13 Jbeta primers went into the PCR. TCRdb keeps only in-frame clones here, not all; method: immunoSEQ multiplex PCR. This sample contains roughly 79,000 clones. The source of the sample is a study of cytomegalovirus exposure and HLA in healthy donors. Notes on the study in general: HLA-A and HLA-B allele assignments for most subjects were reportedly predicted accurately using TCR beta sequences.

Sequenced input: PBMCs. This TCR derives from a man aged 25 to 40 in good health and CMV-seronegative.

The chain's CDR3 is CASGGQGYEQYF. The CDR3 coding sequence is TGTGCCAGCGGAGGACAGGGGTACGAGCAGTACTTC. This chain connects TRBV6-1 to TRBJ2-7; 9 bases agree with TRBD1. The CDR3 extends over 12 amino acids. Looked up from germline, CDR1 is MNHNS and CDR2 is SASEGT. Trimming at V came to 8 bases and at J to 4 bases, leaving 3 bases not matched to a gene.